This TCR beta chain appears in the sequencing data of a study of T-cell reconstitution after alpha-beta-depleted transplantation in children. Unique molecular identifiers featured in how the TCRbeta library was prepared. TCRdb processed the PCR reads anew with MiXCR; each CDR3 protein has one entry. The repertoire holds some 500,000 distinct CDR3 sequences, with around 20% as singletons. V was clipped by 8 bases and J by 0 bases, with 12 bases between them. This CDR3 has 14 residues. Per the germline V gene, CDR1 is MNHEY and CDR2 is SMNVEV (reference sequence). This clonotype was found a few times. This chain connects TRBV27 to TRBJ2-3; D might be TRBD1 or TRBD2, each matching 5 bases. Sample: PBMCs from the stem cell graft donor, taken from the stem cell graft. This clonotype originated in a human donor who donated a stem cell graft to a child with acute lymphoblastic leukemia. The CDR3 bases are TGTGCCAGCCGGGACGGACAAAGCACAGATACGCAGTATTTT. Its protein product is CASRDGQSTDTQYF.